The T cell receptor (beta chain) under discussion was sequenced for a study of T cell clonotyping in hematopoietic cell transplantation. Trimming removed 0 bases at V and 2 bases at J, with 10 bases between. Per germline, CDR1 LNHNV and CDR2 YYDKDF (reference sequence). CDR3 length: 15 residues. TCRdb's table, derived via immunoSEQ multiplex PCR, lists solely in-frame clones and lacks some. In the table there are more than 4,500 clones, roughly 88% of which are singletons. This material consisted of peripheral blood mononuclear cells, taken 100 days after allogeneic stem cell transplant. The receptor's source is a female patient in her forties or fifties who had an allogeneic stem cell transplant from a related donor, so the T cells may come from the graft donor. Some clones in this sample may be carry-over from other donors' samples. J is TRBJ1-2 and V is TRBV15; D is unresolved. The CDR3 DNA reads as TGTGCCACCAGCAGAGATTCCCGGGTAAACTATGGCTACACCTTC. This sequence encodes CATSRDSRVNYGYTF. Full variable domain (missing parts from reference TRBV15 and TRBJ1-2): DAMVIQNPRYQVTQFGKPVTLSCSQTLNHNVMYWYQQKSSQAPKLLFHYYDKDFNNEADTPDNFQSRRPNTSFCFLDIRSPGLGDTAMYLCATSRDSRVNYGYTFGSGTRLTVV.